This T cell receptor (beta chain) is from a study of blood T cell repertoires in COVID-19. This clone was recorded a few times. The ends lost 7 bases at V and 3 bases at J; junction bases unmatched: 10. The CDR3 is 15 residues long. Germline loops: CDR1 SGHRS, CDR2 YFSETQ. Clones were sequenced by immunoSEQ multiplex PCR, and TCRdb holds only the in-frame ones, with some missing. In the table there are 250,000 to 300,000 clones, about nine tenths of which are singletons. The chain joins TRBV5-1 to TRBJ1-2; TRBD1 aligns across 9 bases. The material sequenced was peripheral blood. The TCR comes from a woman aged 45-59 years who had recovered from COVID-19. In DNA form, the CDR3 reads TGCGCCAGCGGACTCCGGGACAGGGTCGACTATGGCTACACCTTC. Its protein product is CASGLRDRVDYGYTF.